Listed below are T cell receptor beta chains from one sample, sequenced in a study of shared clonotypes between healthy human individuals. Profiled with immunoSEQ multiplex PCR; TCRdb holds only in-frame clones, not every one. This sample has roughly 76,000 clones; roughly two thirds occur once, and the top ten carry just over 50%. The material sequenced was memory CD8+ T cells sorted from blood. Receptors originate from a man aged 25 to 40 in good health. Each CDR3 is given with its conserved first and last residue. D genes are given only for firm matches. The size field is filled for only some rows; it gives once, few, many or a size class.

V gene: TRBV27
J gene: TRBJ2-7
clone size: NA
D gene: TRBD2
CDR3 protein: CASSSGASGRYEQYF
CDR3 DNA: TGTGCCAGCAGTTCAGGCGCTAGCGGGAGATACGAGCAGTACTTC

V gene: TRBV6-1
J gene: TRBJ2-1
clone size: many
D gene: TRBD2
CDR3 protein: CASSEIAGGYNEQFF
CDR3 DNA: TGTGCCAGCAGTGAAATAGCGGGAGGGTACAATGAGCAGTTCTTC

V gene: TRBV10-2
J gene: TRBJ2-5
clone size: NA
D gene: NA
CDR3 protein: CASSRGLPPETQYF
CDR3 DNA: TGCGCCAGCAGTAGAGGCCTCCCCCCTGAGACCCAGTACTTC

V gene: TRBV6-1
J gene: TRBJ1-2
clone size: once
D gene: NA
CDR3 protein: CASRAPGRDYGYTF
CDR3 DNA: TGTGCCAGCAGGGCACCGGGACGGGACTATGGCTACACCTTC

V gene: TRBV7-9
J gene: TRBJ2-1
clone size: NA
D gene: TRBD2
CDR3 protein: CASFPLSSGRVGEQFF
CDR3 DNA: TGTGCCAGCTTCCCGTTGTCTAGCGGGAGGGTCGGTGAGCAGTTCTTC

V gene: TRBV11-1
J gene: TRBJ2-1
clone size: NA
D gene: TRBD1
CDR3 protein: CASSLETGDNNEQFF
CDR3 DNA: TGTGCCAGCAGCTTGGAGACAGGGGATAACAATGAGCAGTTCTTC

V gene: TRBV27
J gene: TRBJ2-7
clone size: NA
D gene: TRBD2
CDR3 protein: CASSFSGEGEQYF
CDR3 DNA: TGTGCCAGCAGTTTCTCCGGGGAGGGCGAGCAGTACTTC

V gene: TRBV5-1
J gene: TRBJ2-1
clone size: NA
D gene: NA
CDR3 protein: CASSLGSNNEQFF
CDR3 DNA: TGCGCCAGCAGCTTGGGATCAAACAATGAGCAGTTCTTC

V gene: TRBV28
J gene: TRBJ1-2
clone size: NA
D gene: NA
CDR3 protein: CASTRGVLGYGYTF
CDR3 DNA: TGTGCCAGCACCCGAGGGGTATTGGGCTATGGCTACACCTTC

V gene: TRBV5-5
J gene: TRBJ2-2
clone size: many
D gene: NA
CDR3 protein: CASSPEHSGELFF
CDR3 DNA: TGTGCCAGCAGCCCCGAGCATTCCGGGGAGCTGTTTTTT

V gene: TRBV5-5
J gene: TRBJ2-7
clone size: NA
D gene: NA
CDR3 protein: CASSLEGTNEQYF
CDR3 DNA: TGTGCCAGCAGCTTGGAGGGAACTAACGAGCAGTACTTC

V gene: TRBV6-5
J gene: TRBJ2-7
clone size: NA
D gene: NA
CDR3 protein: CASSGTPSYEQYF
CDR3 DNA: TGTGCCAGCAGCGGGACGCCCTCCTACGAGCAGTACTTC

V gene: TRBV9
J gene: TRBJ2-7
clone size: NA
D gene: TRBD1
CDR3 protein: CASSVEDRGYEQYF
CDR3 DNA: TGTGCCAGCAGCGTAGAGGACAGGGGTTACGAGCAGTACTTC

V gene: TRBV30
J gene: TRBJ2-7
clone size: NA
D gene: NA
CDR3 protein: CAWRQSYEQYF
CDR3 DNA: TGTGCCTGGAGGCAGAGCTACGAGCAGTACTTC

V gene: TRBV19
J gene: TRBJ2-1
clone size: NA
D gene: TRBD2
CDR3 protein: CASNDLAGAYNEQFF
CDR3 DNA: TGTGCCAGTAACGATCTAGCGGGAGCCTACAATGAGCAGTTCTTC

V gene: TRBV18
J gene: TRBJ1-1
clone size: NA
D gene: NA
CDR3 protein: CASSQIAFGANTEAFF
CDR3 DNA: TGTGCCAGCTCACAGATTGCCTTCGGGGCGAACACTGAAGCTTTCTTT

V gene: TRBV5-3
J gene: TRBJ2-7
clone size: few
D gene: TRBD2
CDR3 protein: CARTTSGSPYEQYF
CDR3 DNA: TGTGCCAGAACGACTAGCGGGAGTCCCTACGAGCAGTACTTC

V gene: TRBV4-3
J gene: TRBJ2-5
clone size: NA
D gene: TRBD2
CDR3 protein: CASSRTSGEGGETQYF
CDR3 DNA: TGCGCCAGCAGCCGGACTAGCGGGGAGGGGGGCGAGACCCAGTACTTC

V gene: TRBV5-1
J gene: TRBJ1-1
clone size: few
D gene: TRBD1
CDR3 protein: CASSSDRAGAFF
CDR3 DNA: TGCGCCAGCAGCTCGGACAGGGCGGGAGCTTTCTTT

V gene: TRBV7-8
J gene: TRBJ2-7
clone size: NA
D gene: NA
CDR3 protein: CASSPSVTYEQYF
CDR3 DNA: TGTGCCAGCAGCCCTAGCGTCACCTACGAGCAGTACTTC

V gene: TRBV11-2
J gene: TRBJ1-1
clone size: NA
D gene: NA
CDR3 protein: CASSNTLNTEAFF
CDR3 DNA: TGTGCCAGCAGCAATACACTAAACACTGAAGCTTTCTTT

V gene: TRBV6-5
J gene: TRBJ2-1
clone size: NA
D gene: NA
CDR3 protein: CASSYDARGPNEQFF
CDR3 DNA: TGTGCCAGCAGTTACGACGCTCGGGGGCCCAATGAGCAGTTCTTC

V gene: TRBV7-9
J gene: TRBJ1-4
clone size: NA
D gene: NA
CDR3 protein: CASSLDGATNEKLFF
CDR3 DNA: TGTGCCAGCAGCTTAGATGGTGCAACTAATGAAAAACTGTTTTTT

V gene: TRBV18
J gene: TRBJ2-3
clone size: NA
D gene: NA
CDR3 protein: CASSPPGTDTQYF
CDR3 DNA: TGTGCCAGCTCACCACCAGGCACAGATACGCAGTATTTT

V gene: TRBV25-1
J gene: TRBJ2-5
clone size: NA
D gene: NA
CDR3 protein: CASSGKGGDLQETQYF
CDR3 DNA: TGTGCCAGCAGTGGAAAAGGCGGGGACCTCCAAGAGACCCAGTACTTC

V gene: TRBV5-4
J gene: TRBJ2-1
clone size: once
D gene: TRBD1
CDR3 protein: CASTSTGIGEQFF
CDR3 DNA: TGTGCCAGCACCTCGACAGGGATTGGTGAGCAGTTCTTC

V gene: TRBV28
J gene: TRBJ2-7
clone size: NA
D gene: NA
CDR3 protein: CASSLYRTYEQYF
CDR3 DNA: TGTGCCAGCAGTTTATACAGGACCTACGAGCAGTACTTC

V gene: TRBV7-8
J gene: TRBJ2-7
clone size: NA
D gene: TRBD1
CDR3 protein: CASSLWDRTSYEQYF
CDR3 DNA: TGTGCCAGCAGCTTATGGGACAGGACCTCCTACGAGCAGTACTTC

V gene: TRBV25-1
J gene: TRBJ2-3
clone size: NA
D gene: NA
CDR3 protein: CASSELRGFADTQYF
CDR3 DNA: TGTGCCAGCAGTGAGCTAAGGGGATTCGCAGATACGCAGTATTTT

V gene: TRBV9
J gene: TRBJ1-1
clone size: NA
D gene: NA
CDR3 protein: CASSFFSGDEAFF
CDR3 DNA: TGTGCCAGCAGTTTCTTTTCTGGAGATGAAGCTTTCTTT

V gene: TRBV7-9
J gene: TRBJ2-2
clone size: medium-sized
D gene: NA
CDR3 protein: CASSSDTGELFF
CDR3 DNA: TGTGCCAGCAGCTCAGACACCGGGGAGCTGTTTTTT

V gene: TRBV11-2
J gene: TRBJ2-5
clone size: few
D gene: NA
CDR3 protein: CASSYRRGSGQETQYF
CDR3 DNA: TGTGCCAGCAGCTACCGTCGGGGGAGCGGACAAGAGACCCAGTACTTC

V gene: TRBV2
J gene: TRBJ1-2
clone size: few
D gene: NA
CDR3 protein: CASSRGDIRGYTF
CDR3 DNA: TGTGCCAGCAGTCGCGGGGACATCAGGGGCTACACCTTC

V gene: TRBV13
J gene: TRBJ2-1
clone size: NA
D gene: NA
CDR3 protein: CASSGRAYNEQFF
CDR3 DNA: TGTGCCAGCAGCGGCAGGGCATACAATGAGCAGTTCTTC

V gene: TRBV10-3
J gene: TRBJ2-1
clone size: few
D gene: TRBD2
CDR3 protein: CAISEDTSGYYNEQFF
CDR3 DNA: TGTGCCATCAGTGAAGATACTAGCGGCTACTACAATGAGCAGTTCTTC

V gene: TRBV25-1
J gene: TRBJ2-1
clone size: many
D gene: TRBD2
CDR3 protein: CASSVAAPTTSRNEQFF
CDR3 DNA: TGTGCCAGCAGTGTCGCTGCCCCCACGACTAGCAGGAATGAGCAGTTCTTC

V gene: TRBV7-2
J gene: TRBJ2-1
clone size: many
D gene: NA
CDR3 protein: CASSTYRGGYEQFF
CDR3 DNA: TGTGCCAGCAGCACGTACAGGGGGGGCTATGAGCAGTTCTTC

V gene: TRBV9
J gene: TRBJ1-2
clone size: NA
D gene: NA
CDR3 protein: CASTPDGWTYGYTF
CDR3 DNA: TGTGCCAGCACCCCCGATGGGTGGACCTATGGCTACACCTTC

V gene: TRBV14
J gene: TRBJ2-1
clone size: NA
D gene: TRBD2
CDR3 protein: CASSQVLAGDNEQFF
CDR3 DNA: TGTGCCAGCAGCCAAGTACTAGCGGGAGACAATGAGCAGTTCTTC

V gene: TRBV7-8
J gene: TRBJ1-5
clone size: NA
D gene: NA
CDR3 protein: CASSLDSARQPQHF
CDR3 DNA: TGTGCCAGCAGCCTAGACAGCGCTCGTCAGCCCCAGCATTTT

V gene: TRBV7-9
J gene: TRBJ2-1
clone size: NA
D gene: NA
CDR3 protein: CASSLARERGGGGYNEQFF
CDR3 DNA: TGTGCCAGCAGCCTGGCGCGGGAGCGGGGTGGAGGGGGCTACAATGAGCAGTTCTTC

V gene: TRBV6-1
J gene: TRBJ1-2
clone size: NA
D gene: TRBD1
CDR3 protein: CASSRQGGHGYTF
CDR3 DNA: TGTGCCAGCAGCAGACAGGGGGGTCATGGCTACACCTTC